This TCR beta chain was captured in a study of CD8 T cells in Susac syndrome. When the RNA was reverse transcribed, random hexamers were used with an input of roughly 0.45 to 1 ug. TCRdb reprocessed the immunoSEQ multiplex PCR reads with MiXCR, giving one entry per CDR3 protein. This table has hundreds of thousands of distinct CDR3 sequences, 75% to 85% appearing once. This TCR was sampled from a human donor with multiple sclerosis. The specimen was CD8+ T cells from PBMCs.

The DNA of the CDR3 is TGTGCCAGCAGGGGACGGACTAGCGGGAGTACGTACACCGGGGAGCTGTTTTTT. Its protein product is CASRGRTSGSTYTGELFF. The chain couples TRBV28 to TRBJ2-2, with 13 bases lining up with TRBD2. J gave up 3 bases and V 6 bases, and 10 bases lay outside the gene matches. The CDR3 contains 18 residues. CDR1 is MDHEN and CDR2 is SYDVKM in the germline V gene.